The 10 T cell receptor beta chains listed next were all sequenced from one sample in a study of cytomegalovirus exposure and HLA in healthy donors. The PCR contained 60 Vbeta and 13 Jbeta primers. Measured with immunoSEQ multiplex PCR; TCRdb has only the in-frame clones, and not every one. There are around 70,000 clones in the sample, with roughly 2.3% held by the top ten. Sequenced input: PBMCs. Receptors were obtained from a female donor in good health and CMV-seropositive.

This chain links TRBV28 with TRBJ1-5; perhaps TRBD1 as D (6 bases). The length of the CDR3 is 14 residues. The germline gives CDR1 MDHEN, CDR2 SYDVKM. Trimming cost V 2 bases and J 12 bases, with 17 bases left between them. The CDR3 DNA reads TGTGCCAGCAGTTTAATGACAGGCCCCGGAATCCAGCATTTT. It is translated as CASSLMTGPGIQHF.

For the CDR3, the DNA is TGCGCCAGCAGCCAAAGAAGAAAGACAGGCTGGTACGAGCAGTACTTC. It yields the protein CASSQRRKTGWYEQYF. The chain joins TRBV4-3 to TRBJ2-7; possibly TRBD1 for D (6 bases). CDR1 LGHNA and CDR2 YSLEER come from the germline V gene. The CDR3 covers 16 residues. Trimming pared 2 bases from V and 4 bases from J, leaving 18 bases between.

Concerning this clone itself: The same CDR3 also results from other DNA sequences found in this sample. The chain employs TRBV4-1 and TRBJ1-6; possible D gene TRBD1, 6 bases. Trimming took off 1 base at V and 9 bases at J, with 16 bases between the two ends. The CDR3 consists of 16 residues. Germline values: CDR1 MGHRA, CDR2 YSYEKL. The CDR3 DNA follows: TGCGCCAGCAGCCAAGGGGTCCGAGGGGGTGGTTCACCCCTCCACTTT. Its protein is CASSQGVRGGGSPLHF.

Note on this clone: This same CDR3 is encoded by further DNA sequences in the sample. This chain uses TRBV2 with TRBJ1-5; 10 bases align to TRBD1. J lost 6 bases, V lost 6 bases, and 5 bases had no gene match. Germline CDR1 reads SNHLY; CDR2 reads FYNNEI. The length of the CDR3 is 14 residues. The CDR3, as DNA: TGTGCCAGCAGCGGGACAGGGGAAGCTCAGCCCCAGCATTTT. It codes for CASSGTGEAQPQHF.

The chain links TRBV6-5 to TRBJ2-7; 8 bases line up with TRBD1. Germline-derived CDR1 and CDR2 are MNHEY and SVGAGI. The CDR3 contains 14 residues. V lost 5 bases to trimming and J lost 3 bases; unmatched junction nucleotides: 6. The CDR3 sequence: CASSKQGGDYEQYF. For the CDR3, the DNA is TGTGCCAGCAGTAAACAGGGGGGAGACTACGAGCAGTACTTC.

The rearrangement links TRBV5-6 to TRBJ2-5; 9 bases fit TRBD1. This CDR3 comprises 17 residues. The junction had 9 bases not matched to a gene; V was cut back by 2 bases and J by 1 base. Germline loops: CDR1 SGHDT, CDR2 YYEEEE. In DNA form, the CDR3 reads TGTGCCAGCAGCTTATCGGGACAGGGACGTACCCAAGAGACCCAGTACTTC. Protein sequence: CASSLSGQGRTQETQYF.

The V and J genes are TRBV6-5 and TRBJ2-1, with TRBD2 identical over 12 bases. The V and J ends lost 5 bases and 6 bases, in that order; junction bases with no gene match: 5. Germline V CDR1 and CDR2: MNHEY, SVGAGI. The CDR3 consists of 15 residues. In nucleotides, the CDR3 is TGTGCCAGCAGTCTGACTAGCGGGAGTGTCAATGAGCAGTTCTTC. It translates to CASSLTSGSVNEQFF.

V gene TRBV29-1 combines with J gene TRBJ1-1, with D perhaps TRBD1 (5 bases). The germline gives CDR1 SQVTM, CDR2 ANQGSEA. Trimming cost V 6 bases and J 3 bases, with 11 bases left between them. This CDR3 region has 12 residues. The CDR3: CSVHPGHTEAFF. CDR3 sequence (DNA): TGCAGCGTACATCCAGGGCACACTGAAGCTTTCTTT.

This chain's CDR3 is CASSEDQGLETQYF. Here the CDR3 DNA reads TGTGCCAGCAGTGAAGACCAGGGCCTAGAGACCCAGTACTTC. V and J are TRBV2 and TRBJ2-5; maybe TRBD1 (5 bases). V was trimmed by 1 base and J by 4 bases, leaving 10 bases between them. CDR1 and CDR2 (germline): SNHLY, FYNNEI. The CDR3 spans 14 residues.

The chain combines TRBV6-1 with TRBJ2-7; D may be TRBD2 (5 bases). V lost 5 bases and J lost 3, with 17 bases in between. Germline V gene lookup returns CDR1 MNHNS and CDR2 SASEGT. This CDR3 contains 15 residues. The CDR3, as DNA: TGTGCCAGCAGTATACAGTACGGACTTGACTACGAGCAGTACTTC. Amino acids: CASSIQYGLDYEQYF.